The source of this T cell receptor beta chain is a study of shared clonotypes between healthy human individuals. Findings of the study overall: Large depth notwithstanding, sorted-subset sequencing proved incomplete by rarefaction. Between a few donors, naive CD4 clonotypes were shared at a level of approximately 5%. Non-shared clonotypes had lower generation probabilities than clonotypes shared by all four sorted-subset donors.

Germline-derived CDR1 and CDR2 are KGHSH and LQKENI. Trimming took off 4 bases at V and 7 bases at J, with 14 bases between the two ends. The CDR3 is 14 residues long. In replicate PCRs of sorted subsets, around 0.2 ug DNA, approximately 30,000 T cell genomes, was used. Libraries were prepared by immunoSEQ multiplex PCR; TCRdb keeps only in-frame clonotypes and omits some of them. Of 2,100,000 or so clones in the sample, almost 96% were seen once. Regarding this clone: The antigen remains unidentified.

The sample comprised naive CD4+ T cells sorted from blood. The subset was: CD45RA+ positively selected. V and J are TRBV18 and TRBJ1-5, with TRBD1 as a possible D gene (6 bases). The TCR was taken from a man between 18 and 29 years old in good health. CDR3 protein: CASSLTGYEQPQHF. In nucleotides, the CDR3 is TGTGCCAGCTCACTTACAGGGTATGAGCAGCCCCAGCATTTT.